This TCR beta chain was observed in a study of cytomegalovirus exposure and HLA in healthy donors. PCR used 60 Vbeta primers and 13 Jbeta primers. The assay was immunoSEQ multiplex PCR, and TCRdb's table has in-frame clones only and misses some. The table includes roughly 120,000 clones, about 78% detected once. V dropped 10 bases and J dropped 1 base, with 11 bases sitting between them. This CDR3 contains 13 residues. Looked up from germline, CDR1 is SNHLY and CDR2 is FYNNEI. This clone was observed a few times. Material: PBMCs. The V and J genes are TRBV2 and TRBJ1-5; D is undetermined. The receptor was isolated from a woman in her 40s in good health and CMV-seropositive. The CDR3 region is CATSEVSNQPQHF. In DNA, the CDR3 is TGTGCCACCTCAGAGGTCAGCAATCAGCCCCAGCATTTT.